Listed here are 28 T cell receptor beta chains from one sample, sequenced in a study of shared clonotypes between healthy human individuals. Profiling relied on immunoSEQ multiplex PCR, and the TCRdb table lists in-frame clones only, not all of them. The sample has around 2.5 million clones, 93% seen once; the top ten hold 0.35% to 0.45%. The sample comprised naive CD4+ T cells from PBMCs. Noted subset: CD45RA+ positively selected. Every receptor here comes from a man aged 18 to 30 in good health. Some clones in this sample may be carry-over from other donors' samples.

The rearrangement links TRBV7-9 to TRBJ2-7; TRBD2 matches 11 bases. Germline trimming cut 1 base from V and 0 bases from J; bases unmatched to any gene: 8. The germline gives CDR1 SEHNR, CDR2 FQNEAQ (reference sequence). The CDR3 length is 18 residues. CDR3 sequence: CASSLGWASGRTSYEQYF. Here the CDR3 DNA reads TGTGCCAGCAGCTTAGGTTGGGCTAGCGGGAGGACCTCCTACGAGCAGTACTTC.

The CDR3 nucleotides read TGTGCCAGCAGCTCCACTGGGACGGATGGCTACACCTTC. Encoded protein: CASSSTGTDGYTF. The chain employs TRBV5-4 and TRBJ1-2, with D perhaps matching TRBD1 (5 bases). In germline, CDR1 is SGHNT, CDR2 YYREEE (reference sequence). The CDR3 totals 13 residues. V was pared by 3 bases and J by 6 bases, with 12 bases between.

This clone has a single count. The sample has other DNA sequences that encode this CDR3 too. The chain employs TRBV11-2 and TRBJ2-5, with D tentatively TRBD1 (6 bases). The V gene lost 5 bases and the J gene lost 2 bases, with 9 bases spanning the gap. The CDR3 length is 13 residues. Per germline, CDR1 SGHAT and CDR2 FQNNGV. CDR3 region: CASSRDRQETQYF. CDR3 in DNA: TGTGCCAGCAGCCGCGACAGGCAAGAGACCCAGTACTTC.

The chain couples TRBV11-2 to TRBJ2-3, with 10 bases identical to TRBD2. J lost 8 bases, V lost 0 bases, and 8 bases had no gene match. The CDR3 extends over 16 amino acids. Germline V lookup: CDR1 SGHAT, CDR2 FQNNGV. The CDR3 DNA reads TGTGCCAGCAGCTTAGATCGCCTAGCGGGAGTGTCTACGCAGTATTTT. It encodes CASSLDRLAGVSTQYF.

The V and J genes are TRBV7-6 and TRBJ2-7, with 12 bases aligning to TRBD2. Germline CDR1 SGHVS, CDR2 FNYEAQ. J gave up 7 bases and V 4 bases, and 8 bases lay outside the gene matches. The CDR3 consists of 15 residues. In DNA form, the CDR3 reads TGTGCCAGCAGCTCCGGACTAGCGGGATCGTGGGAGCAGTACTTC. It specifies CASSSGLAGSWEQYF.

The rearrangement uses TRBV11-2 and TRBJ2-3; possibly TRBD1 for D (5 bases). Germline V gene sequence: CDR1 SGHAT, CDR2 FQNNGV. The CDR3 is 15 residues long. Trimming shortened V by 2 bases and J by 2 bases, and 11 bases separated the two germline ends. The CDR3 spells CASSLQGAYTDTQYF. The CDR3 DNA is TGTGCCAGCAGCTTACAAGGGGCTTACACAGATACGCAGTATTTT.

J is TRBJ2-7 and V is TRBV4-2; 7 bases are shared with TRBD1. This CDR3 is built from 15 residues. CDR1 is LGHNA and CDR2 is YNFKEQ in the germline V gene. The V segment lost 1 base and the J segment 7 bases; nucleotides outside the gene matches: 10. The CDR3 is CASSQGIDRVGEQYF. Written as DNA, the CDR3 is TGTGCCAGCAGCCAAGGGATCGACAGGGTGGGGGAGCAGTACTTC.

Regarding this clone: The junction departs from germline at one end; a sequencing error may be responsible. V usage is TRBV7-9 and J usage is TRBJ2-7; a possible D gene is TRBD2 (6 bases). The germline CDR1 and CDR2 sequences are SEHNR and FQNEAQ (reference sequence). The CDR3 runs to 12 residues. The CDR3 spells CASSSVGRAGSF. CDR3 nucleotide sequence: TGTGCCAGCAGCTCCGTTGGGCGTGCGGGATCCTTC.

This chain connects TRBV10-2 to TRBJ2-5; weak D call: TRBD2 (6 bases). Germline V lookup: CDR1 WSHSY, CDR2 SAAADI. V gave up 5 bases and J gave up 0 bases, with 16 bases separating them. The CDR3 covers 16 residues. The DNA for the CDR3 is TGCGCCAGCAGTTGGGCCCGATCGGGAGACCAAGAGACCCAGTACTTC. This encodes CASSWARSGDQETQYF.

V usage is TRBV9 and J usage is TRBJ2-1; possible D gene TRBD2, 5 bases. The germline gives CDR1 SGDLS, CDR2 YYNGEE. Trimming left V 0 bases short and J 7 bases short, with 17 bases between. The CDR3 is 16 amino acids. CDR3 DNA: TGTGCCAGCAGCGTAGGCCCCGGGGTCCTCGGGAATGAGCAGTTCTTC. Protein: CASSVGPGVLGNEQFF.

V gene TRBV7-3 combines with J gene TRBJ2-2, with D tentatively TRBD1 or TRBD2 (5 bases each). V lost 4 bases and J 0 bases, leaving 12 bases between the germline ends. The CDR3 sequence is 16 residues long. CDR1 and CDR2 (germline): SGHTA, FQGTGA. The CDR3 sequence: CASSWQGRPNTGELFF. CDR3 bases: TGTGCCAGCAGCTGGCAGGGACGACCGAACACCGGGGAGCTGTTTTTT.

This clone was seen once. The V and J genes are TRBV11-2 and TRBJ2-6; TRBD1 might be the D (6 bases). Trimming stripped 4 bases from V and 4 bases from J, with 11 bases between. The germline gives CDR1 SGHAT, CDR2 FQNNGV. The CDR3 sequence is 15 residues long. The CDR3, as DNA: TGTGCCAGCAGCTCGACAGGACGGGGGGCCAACGTCCTGACTTTC. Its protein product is CASSSTGRGANVLTF.

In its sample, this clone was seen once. The CDR3 loop is CASSRSGTAYEQYF. The CDR3 DNA follows: TGTGCCAGCAGCCGGTCCGGGACAGCCTACGAGCAGTACTTC. The J gene is TRBJ2-7, the V gene TRBV14; TRBD1 aligns across 7 bases. Germline-derived CDR1 and CDR2 are SGHDN and FVKESK. The trim removed 4 bases at V and 2 bases at J, leaving 5 bases unmatched. This CDR3 has 14 residues.

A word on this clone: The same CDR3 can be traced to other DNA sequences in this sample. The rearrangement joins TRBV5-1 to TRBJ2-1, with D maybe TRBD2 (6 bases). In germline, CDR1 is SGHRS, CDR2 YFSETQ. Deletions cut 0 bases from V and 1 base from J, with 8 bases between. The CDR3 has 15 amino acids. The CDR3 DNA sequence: TGCGCCAGCAGCTTGGTTGCGGGATCCTACAATGAGCAGTTCTTC. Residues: CASSLVAGSYNEQFF.

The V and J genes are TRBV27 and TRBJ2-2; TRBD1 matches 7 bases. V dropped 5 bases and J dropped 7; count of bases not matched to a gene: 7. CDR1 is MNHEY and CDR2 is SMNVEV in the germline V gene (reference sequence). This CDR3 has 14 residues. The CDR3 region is CASSKGQVYGELFF. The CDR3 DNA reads TGTGCCAGCAGTAAAGGACAGGTTTACGGGGAGCTGTTTTTT.

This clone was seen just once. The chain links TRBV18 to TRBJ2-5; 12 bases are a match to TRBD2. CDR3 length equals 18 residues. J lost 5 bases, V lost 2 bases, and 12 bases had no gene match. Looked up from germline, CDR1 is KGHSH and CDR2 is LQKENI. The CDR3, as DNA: TGTGCCAGCTCACCATTCTCCGGGACTAGCGGGTCCGCGGAGACCCAGTACTTC. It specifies CASSPFSGTSGSAETQYF.

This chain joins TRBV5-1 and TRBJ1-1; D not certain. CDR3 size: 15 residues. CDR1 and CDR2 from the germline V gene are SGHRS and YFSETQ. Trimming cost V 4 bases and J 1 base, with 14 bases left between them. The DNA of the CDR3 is TGCGCCAGCAGCCCGCACGGTGGCGGGAACACTGAAGCTTTCTTT. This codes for CASSPHGGGNTEAFF.

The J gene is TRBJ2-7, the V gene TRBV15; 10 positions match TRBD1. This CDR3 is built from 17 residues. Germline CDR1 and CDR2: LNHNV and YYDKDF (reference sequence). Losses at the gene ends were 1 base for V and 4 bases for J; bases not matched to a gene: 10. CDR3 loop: CATSRGISGTGEYEQYF. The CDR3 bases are TGTGCCACCAGCAGAGGGATTTCCGGGACAGGGGAGTACGAGCAGTACTTC.

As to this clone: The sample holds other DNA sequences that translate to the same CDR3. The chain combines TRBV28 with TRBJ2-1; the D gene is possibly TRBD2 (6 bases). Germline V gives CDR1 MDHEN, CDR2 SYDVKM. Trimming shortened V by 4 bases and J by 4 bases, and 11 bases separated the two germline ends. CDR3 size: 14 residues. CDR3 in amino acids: CASSSGTRYNEQFF. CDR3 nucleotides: TGTGCCAGCAGTTCCGGGACTCGATACAATGAGCAGTTCTTC.

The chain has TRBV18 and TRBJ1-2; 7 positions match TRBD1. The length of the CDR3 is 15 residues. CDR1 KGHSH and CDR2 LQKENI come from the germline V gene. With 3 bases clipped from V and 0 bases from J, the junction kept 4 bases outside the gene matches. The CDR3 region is CASSPAGTANYGYTF. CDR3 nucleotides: TGTGCCAGCTCACCCGCCGGGACAGCTAACTATGGCTACACCTTC.

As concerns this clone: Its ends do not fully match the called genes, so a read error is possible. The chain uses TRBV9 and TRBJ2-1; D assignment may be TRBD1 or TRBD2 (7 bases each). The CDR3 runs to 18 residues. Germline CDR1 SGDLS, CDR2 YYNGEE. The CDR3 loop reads CASSAPPAGRGLYDEQFF. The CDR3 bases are TGTGCCAGCAGCGCCCCCCCCGCGGGGAGGGGGCTCTACGATGAGCAGTTCTTC.

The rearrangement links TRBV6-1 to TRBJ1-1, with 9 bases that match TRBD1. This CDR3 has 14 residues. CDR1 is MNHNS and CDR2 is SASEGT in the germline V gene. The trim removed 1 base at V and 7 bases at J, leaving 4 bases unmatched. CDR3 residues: CASSEVGQGDEAFF. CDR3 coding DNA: TGTGCCAGCAGTGAAGTGGGACAGGGTGATGAAGCTTTCTTT.

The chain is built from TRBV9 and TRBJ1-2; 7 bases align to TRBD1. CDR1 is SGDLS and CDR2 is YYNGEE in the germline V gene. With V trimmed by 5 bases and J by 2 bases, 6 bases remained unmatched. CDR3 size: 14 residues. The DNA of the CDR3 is TGTGCCAGCAGGATGACAGGGAAAAACTATGGCTACACCTTC. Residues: CASRMTGKNYGYTF.

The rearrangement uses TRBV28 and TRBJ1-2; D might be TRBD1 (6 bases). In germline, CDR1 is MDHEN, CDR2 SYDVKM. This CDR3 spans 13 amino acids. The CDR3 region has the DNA TGTGCGGTGGGGGCCGAATCTAACTATGGCTACACCTTC. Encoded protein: CAVGAESNYGYTF.

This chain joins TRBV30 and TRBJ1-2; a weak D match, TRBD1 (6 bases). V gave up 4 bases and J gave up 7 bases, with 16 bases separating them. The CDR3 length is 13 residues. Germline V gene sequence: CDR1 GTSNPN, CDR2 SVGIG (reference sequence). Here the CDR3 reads CAWMGAPSRGYTF. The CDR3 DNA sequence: TGTGCCTGGATGGGGGCTCCGTCCCGTGGCTACACCTTC.

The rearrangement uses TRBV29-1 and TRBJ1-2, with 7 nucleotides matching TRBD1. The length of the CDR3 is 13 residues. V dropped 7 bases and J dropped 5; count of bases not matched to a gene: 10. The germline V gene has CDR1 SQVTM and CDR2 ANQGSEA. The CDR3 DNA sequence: TGCAGCGCCGAATTACAGGGGAGTTATGGCTACACCTTC. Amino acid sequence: CSAELQGSYGYTF.

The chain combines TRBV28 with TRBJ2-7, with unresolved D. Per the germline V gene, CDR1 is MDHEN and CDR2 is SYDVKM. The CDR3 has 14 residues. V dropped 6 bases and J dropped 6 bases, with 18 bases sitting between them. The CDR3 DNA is TGTGCCAGCAGCCCCCCGGTAGGTCTACTCGAGCAGTACTTC. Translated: CASSPPVGLLEQYF.

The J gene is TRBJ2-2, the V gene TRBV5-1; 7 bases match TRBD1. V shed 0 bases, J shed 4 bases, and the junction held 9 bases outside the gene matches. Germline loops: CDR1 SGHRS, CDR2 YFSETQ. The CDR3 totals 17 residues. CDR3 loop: CASSLATRGSGTGELFF. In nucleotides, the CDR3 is TGCGCCAGCAGCTTGGCAACCAGGGGGAGTGGCACCGGGGAGCTGTTTTTT.